This T cell receptor beta chain comes out of a study of radiation and T cells in renal cell carcinoma. Time point specified: blood 4 weeks post-SBRT, at nephrectomy. Treatment described: 15 Gy SBRT to primary tumor, nephrectomy 4 weeks later. Repertoires were generated with immunoSEQ multiplex PCR, while TCRdb's copy carries only in-frame clones and drops some. The data contain about 78,000 clones, 80% to 90% of them singletons. The sample here was blood, taken from a patient whose treatment included radiotherapy and nephrectomy. The sequence came from a woman in her 70s with renal cell carcinoma.

CDR3: CASSPTGTGNTGELFF. Written as DNA, the CDR3 is TGTGCCAGTAGCCCGACAGGGACGGGTAACACCGGGGAGCTGTTTTTT. The rearrangement uses TRBV19 and TRBJ2-2; 7 bases align to TRBD1. Trimming removed 6 bases from V and 2 bases from J; junction bases left unmatched: 9. The germline V gene encodes CDR1 LNHDA and CDR2 SQIVND (reference sequence). The CDR3 runs to 16 residues.